This TCR beta chain emerged from a study of blood T cell repertoires in COVID-19. Concerning this clone: The same CDR3 can be traced to other DNA sequences in this sample.

The assay was immunoSEQ multiplex PCR, and TCRdb's table has in-frame clones only and misses some. The sample lists more than 85,000 clones, 70% to 80% seen once, with roughly 24% in the top ten. The ends lost 3 bases at V and 7 bases at J; junction bases unmatched: 2. The CDR3 is 13 residues long. Germline-derived CDR1 and CDR2 are MDHEN and SYDVKM. Material: peripheral blood. The clonotype comes from a man aged 65 to 79 with acute or convalescent COVID-19. This sequence joins TRBV28 and TRBJ2-1; 8 bases agree with TRBD2. The CDR3 loop is CASSFLAGNEQFF. The CDR3 DNA follows: TGTGCCAGCAGTTTTTTAGCGGGAAATGAGCAGTTCTTC.